These T cell receptor beta chains were read from a single sample in a study of CD8+ T cells in alopecia areata. Sequencing used immunoSEQ multiplex PCR; TCRdb keeps in-frame clones, though not all of them. The sample includes roughly 200,000 clones, around 58% of them seen just once. The sequenced sample was CD8+ T cells sorted from blood, obtained at week 24, from a patient treated with tofacitinib. Every receptor here comes from a human donor with alopecia areata. The CDR3 runs from the conserved cysteine through the conserved F or W. D genes are given only for firm matches. Size values are once, few and many counts, or a class for expanded clones, and some rows have none.

d_call,v_call,clone_size,j_call,cdr3_aa,cdr3_nt
TRBD1,TRBV5-6,-,TRBJ1-5,CASSGSGGNNQPQHF,TGTGCCAGCAGCGGATCAGGGGGAAACAATCAGCCCCAGCATTTT
-,TRBV18,few,TRBJ2-1,CASSPQYGRIDEQFF,TGTGCCAGCTCACCACAGTATGGACGGATTGATGAGCAGTTCTTC
-,TRBV7-8,-,TRBJ1-5,CASSRGRDNYQPQHF,TGTGCCAGCAGCAGGGGCCGGGACAACTATCAGCCCCAGCATTTT
-,TRBV13,-,TRBJ1-1,CASSLGDTEAFF,TGTGCCAGCAGCTTAGGGGACACTGAAGCTTTCTTT
-,TRBV29-1,-,TRBJ2-7,CSVVMTQGYEQYF,TGCAGCGTTGTTATGACGCAGGGTTACGAGCAGTACTTC
-,TRBV5-6,-,TRBJ1-6,CASSSGGSPLHF,TGTGCCAGCAGCTCCGGGGGTTCACCCCTCCACTTT
-,TRBV4-1,once,TRBJ2-3,CASSHRVSGASTDTQYF,TGCGCCAGCAGCCACCGGGTATCAGGGGCGAGCACAGATACGCAGTATTTT
TRBD2,TRBV9,-,TRBJ2-1,CASSPGTSGYNEQFF,TGTGCCAGCAGCCCCGGGACTAGCGGGTACAATGAGCAGTTCTTC
-,TRBV13,few,TRBJ2-5,CASSSFRDTRETQYF,TGTGCCAGCAGCTCCTTTCGGGACACTAGGGAGACCCAGTACTTC
-,TRBV29-1,few,TRBJ2-3,CSVEWANTDTQYF,TGCAGCGTTGAGTGGGCCAACACAGATACGCAGTATTTT
-,TRBV5-6,few,TRBJ1-6,CASSLVRDYNSPLHF,TGTGCCAGCAGCTTGGTACGGGACTATAATTCACCCCTCCACTTT
-,TRBV5-6,-,TRBJ1-6,CASSLYRQSSLHF,TGTGCCAGCAGCTTGTATCGTCAGTCAAGCCTCCACTTT
-,TRBV5-6,-,TRBJ1-2,CASSLGGRGANYGYTF,TGTGCCAGCAGCTTGGGTGGCCGAGGAGCCAACTATGGCTACACCTTC
-,TRBV7-8,-,TRBJ1-6,CASSLPDSYNSPLHF,TGTGCCAGCAGCTTACCCGACAGTTATAATTCACCCCTCCACTTT
-,TRBV29-1,few,TRBJ1-2,CSGILGGVHGYTF,TGCAGCGGTATATTAGGCGGGGTGCATGGCTACACCTTC
-,TRBV7-9,few,TRBJ2-1,CASSLAAPPRFF,TGTGCCAGCAGCTTAGCGGCCCCTCCTCGGTTCTTC
TRBD1,TRBV27,-,TRBJ2-3,CASGTGGRGTDTQYF,TGTGCCAGCGGAACAGGGGGCCGGGGCACAGATACGCAGTATTTT
-,TRBV27,-,TRBJ1-1,CASSLSSIAGVNTEAFF,TGTGCCAGCAGTTTGTCCTCTATTGCAGGGGTGAACACTGAAGCTTTCTTT
-,TRBV6-5,-,TRBJ1-6,CASPVALHF,TGTGCCAGCCCTGTGGCCCTCCACTTT
-,TRBV9,-,TRBJ2-7,CASSVGQTYEQYF,TGTGCCAGCAGCGTCGGACAGACTTACGAGCAGTACTTC
-,TRBV7-9,-,TRBJ2-4,CASRAAEINIQYF,TGTGCCAGCAGGGCCGCTGAGATAAACATTCAGTACTTC
-,TRBV30,-,TRBJ1-1,CAWSEWGRLNTEAFF,TGTGCCTGGAGTGAGTGGGGGAGGCTCAACACTGAAGCTTTCTTT
TRBD1,TRBV7-9,-,TRBJ2-7,CASRTGTGLGEQYF,TGTGCCAGCAGAACCGGGACAGGGCTAGGGGAGCAGTACTTC
-,TRBV7-9,-,TRBJ1-5,CASSLGNQPQHF,TGTGCCAGCAGCTTAGGCAATCAGCCCCAGCATTTT
-,TRBV9,-,TRBJ1-1,CASSKTGNTEAFF,TGTGCCAGCAGTAAGACCGGGAACACTGAAGCTTTCTTT
-,TRBV5-6,-,TRBJ2-5,CASSPEGAQKTQYF,TGTGCCAGCAGCCCCGAAGGGGCGCAGAAGACCCAGTACTTC
TRBD2,TRBV4-1,-,TRBJ2-5,CASSHRAGEQETQYF,TGCGCCAGCAGCCATCGGGCGGGGGAACAAGAGACCCAGTACTTC
-,TRBV2,-,TRBJ1-6,CASSLRVPYNSPLHF,TGTGCCAGCAGTCTTCGGGTCCCCTATAATTCACCCCTCCACTTT
-,TRBV27,once,TRBJ1-6,CASSSTGLGNSPLHF,TGTGCCAGCAGTTCTACGGGCCTTGGTAATTCACCCCTCCACTTT
-,TRBV29-1,few,TRBJ2-5,CSVRRKETQYF,TGCAGCGTTCGACGGAAAGAGACCCAGTACTTC
-,TRBV15,-,TRBJ2-2,CATSRGPGELFF,TGTGCCACCAGCAGAGGTCCCGGGGAGCTGTTTTTT
-,TRBV19,-,TRBJ1-5,CASREDRSPNQPQHF,TGTGCCAGTAGAGAGGACCGGTCCCCCAATCAGCCCCAGCATTTT
-,TRBV6-5,-,TRBJ2-7,CASSLAGSSYEQYF,TGTGCCAGCAGTTTAGCAGGGAGCTCCTACGAGCAGTACTTC
TRBD2,TRBV29-1,-,TRBJ2-3,CSVVLAGGGTDTQYF,TGCAGCGTAGTTCTCGCGGGGGGTGGCACAGATACGCAGTATTTT
-,TRBV30,-,TRBJ2-2,CAWTGGVNTGELFF,TGTGCCTGGACTGGAGGGGTGAACACCGGGGAGCTGTTTTTT
-,TRBV15,-,TRBJ2-3,CATRGTSETQYF,TGTGCCACCAGGGGGACTTCCGAGACGCAGTATTTT
TRBD1,TRBV25-1,once,TRBJ1-4,CASRDTGTGRATNEKLFF,TGTGCCAGCAGGGATACCGGGACAGGAAGAGCAACTAATGAAAAACTGTTTTTT
-,TRBV9,few,TRBJ1-1,CASSIGNTEAFF,TGTGCCAGCAGCATAGGGAACACTGAAGCTTTCTTT